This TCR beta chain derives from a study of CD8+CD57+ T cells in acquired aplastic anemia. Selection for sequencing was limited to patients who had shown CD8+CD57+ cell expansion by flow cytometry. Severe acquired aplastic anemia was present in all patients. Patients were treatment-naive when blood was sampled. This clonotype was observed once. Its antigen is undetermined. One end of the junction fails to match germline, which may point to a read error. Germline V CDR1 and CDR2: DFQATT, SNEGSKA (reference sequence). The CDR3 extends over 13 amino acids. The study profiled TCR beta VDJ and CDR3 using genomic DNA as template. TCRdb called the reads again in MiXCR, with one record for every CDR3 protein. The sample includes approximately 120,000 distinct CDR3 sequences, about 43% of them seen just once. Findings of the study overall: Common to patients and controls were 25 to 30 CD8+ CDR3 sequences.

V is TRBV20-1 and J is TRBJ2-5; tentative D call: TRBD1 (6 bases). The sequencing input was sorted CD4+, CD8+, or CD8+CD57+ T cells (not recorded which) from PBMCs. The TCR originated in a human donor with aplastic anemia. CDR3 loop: CCASAGGLETLYF. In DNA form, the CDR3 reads TGCTGTGCGAGCGCTGGGGGCCTGGAGACCCTGTACTTC.